This T cell receptor (beta chain) was documented in a study of T cells in Graves' hyperthyroidism and ophthalmopathy. This clonotype was counted at least ten times. Trimming removed 0 bases from V and 4 bases from J, with 8 bases in between. This CDR3 has 15 residues. CDR1 is KGHDR and CDR2 is SFDVKD in the germline V gene. RNA transcripts provided the source from which TCR beta CDR3 regions were amplified. Initially, a first-round RT-PCR of the TCR CDR3 employed the HTBI primer set. TCRdb ran MiXCR on the multiplex PCR reads and lists one entry per CDR3 protein. The sample has some 600,000 distinct CDR3 sequences, approximately 13% seen once.

Sample: blood. The clonotype comes from a young woman with Graves' hyperthyroidism that later progressed to Graves' ophthalmopathy. This chain links TRBV24-1 with TRBJ2-2; D possibly corresponds to TRBD1 (6 bases). CDR3 DNA: TGTGCCACCAGTGATTTGGGGACATTCACCGGGGAGCTGTTTTTT. Protein sequence: CATSDLGTFTGELFF.